Each of the 11 T cell receptor beta chains below was sequenced from the same sample in a study of blood T cells in healthy people across ages. A second PCR of 7 to 11 cycles used a sample-barcoded 5' primer and a J-beta primer mix. A single record per CDR3 protein comes from TCRdb applying MiXCR to the 5' RACE reads. In the table there are around 1.5 million distinct CDR3 sequences, 30% to 40% of which are singletons. The source material was blood. The source is a woman between 25 and 40 years old in good health.

CDR3 amino acids: CASSLRQLSSYNEQYF. The CDR3, as DNA: TGTGCCAGCAGCTTAAGACAGCTGAGCTCCTACAATGAGCAGTACTTC. This chain uses TRBV7-3 with TRBJ2-1; tentatively, D is TRBD1 (5 bases). The DNA end is a closer match to TRBJ2-7, so the J assignment may be wrong. Germline V lookup: CDR1 SGHTA, CDR2 FQGTGA. The CDR3 sequence is 16 residues long.

J is TRBJ2-1 and V is TRBV7-8; 12 nucleotides line up with TRBD2. There are 15 residues in the CDR3. Germline V gene sequence: CDR1 SGHVS, CDR2 FQNEAQ. With 3 bases clipped from V and 8 bases from J, the junction kept 5 bases outside the gene matches. Here the CDR3 reads CASSFSSGGVDEQFF. The CDR3 bases are TGTGCCAGCAGCTTCTCTAGCGGGGGGGTCGATGAGCAGTTCTTC.

This clonotype was seen only once. The junction and the germline gene differ at one end; a read error may be behind it. This rearrangement joins TRBV7-6 to TRBJ2-5; D is ambiguous. The J call may be mistaken, given a closer DNA end match to TRBJ2-7. Germline CDR1 reads SGHVS; CDR2 reads FNYEAQ. The CDR3 is made up of 13 amino acids. The CDR3 sequence is CASGLDWPYEQYF. CDR3 coding DNA: TGTGCCAGCGGCTTAGACTGGCCCTACGAGCAGTACTTC.

The J gene is TRBJ2-7, the V gene TRBV25-1; tentative D call: TRBD2 (6 bases). This CDR3 has 15 residues. Germline CDR1 and CDR2: MGHDK and SYGVNS. Between the trimmed V and J ends, which lost 4 bases and 0 bases, there was a span of 13 bases. The CDR3 sequence: CASSAPLGGSYEQYF. CDR3 DNA sequence: TGTGCCAGCAGTGCCCCTCTGGGGGGCTCCTACGAGCAGTACTTC.

This clonotype was seen more than once but under ten times. V is TRBV15 and J is TRBJ2-7; 9 bases are shared with TRBD1. Germline CDR1 reads LNHNV; CDR2 reads YYDKDF (reference sequence). The junction had 7 bases not matched to a gene; V was cut back by 4 bases and J by 3 bases. The CDR3 has 15 amino acids. The CDR3 loop reads CATSKDRGRHYEQYF. In DNA form, the CDR3 reads TGTGCCACCAGCAAGGACAGGGGTAGGCACTACGAGCAGTACTTC.

This clonotype has a handful of counts. V usage is TRBV24-1 and J usage is TRBJ2-5; 7 bases agree with TRBD2. CDR3 size: 15 residues. V gave up 0 bases and J gave up 5 bases; unmatched junction bases: 5. CDR1 is KGHDR and CDR2 is SFDVKD in the germline V gene. CDR3 amino acids: CATSDLRRELETQYF. CDR3 bases: TGTGCCACCAGTGATTTGAGGCGGGAGCTGGAGACCCAGTACTTC.

The V and J genes are TRBV7-8 and TRBJ1-5; D perhaps matches TRBD1 (5 bases). Looked up from germline, CDR1 is SGHVS and CDR2 is FQNEAQ. CDR3 length: 16 residues. Trimming left V 0 bases short and J 7 bases short, with 16 bases between. In nucleotides, the CDR3 is TGTGCCAGCAGCTTAGCTGCCGGTCCAGGGAGACAGCCCCAGCATTTT. It yields the protein CASSLAAGPGRQPQHF.

This clonotype was seen more than once but under ten times. V and J are TRBV20-1 and TRBJ2-1; 8 bases are a match to TRBD2. V lost 3 bases to trimming and J lost 4 bases; unmatched junction nucleotides: 8. Looked up from germline, CDR1 is DFQATT and CDR2 is SNEGSKA (reference sequence). This CDR3 is built from 15 residues. CDR3 in amino acids: CSARASGSRYNEQFF. The CDR3 nucleotides are TGCAGTGCTAGGGCAAGCGGGAGTAGGTACAATGAGCAGTTCTTC.

The rearrangement joins TRBV24-1 to TRBJ1-2; D uncertain. The CDR3 spans 14 residues. Trimming left V 3 bases short and J 0 bases short, with 7 bases between. In germline, CDR1 is KGHDR, CDR2 SFDVKD. DNA for the CDR3: TGTGCCACCAGTGATCCCGGGCCTAACTATGGCTACACCTTC. Its protein is CATSDPGPNYGYTF.

CDR3 sequence (DNA): TGCGCCAGCAGCCAAGATCATCGGGACACCCAGCATTTT. Amino acids: CASSQDHRDTQHF. V is TRBV4-1 and J is TRBJ1-5; perhaps TRBD1 as D (6 bases). Germline CDR1 MGHRA, CDR2 YSYEKL. This CDR3 has 13 amino acids. V was pared by 0 bases and J by 11 bases, with 11 bases between.

The genes are TRBV29-1 and TRBJ2-1; perhaps TRBD1 as D (6 bases). Trimming removed 3 bases at V and 5 bases at J, with 11 bases between. The CDR3 totals 13 residues. Germline lookup yields CDR1 SQVTM and CDR2 ANQGSEA. In nucleotides, the CDR3 is TGCAGCGTTGAGATACAGGGTCACAATGAGCAGTTCTTC. Translated, it gives CSVEIQGHNEQFF.